This TCR beta chain was sequenced for a study of blood T cell repertoires in COVID-19. At the level of the study: Collection of acute and convalescent COVID-19 samples took place in the United States, Italy and Spain.

As originally analysed: Reference gene primer amplification yielded estimated nucleated cell counts. TCRdb keeps only in-frame clones here, not all; method: immunoSEQ multiplex PCR. V, J and clone size are taken as reported in that table, and D and trimming were inferred from the DNA itself. The repertoire holds 250,000 or so clones, with roughly 86% as singletons. The Seattle site enrolled patients during active infection and followed them longitudinally. The length of the CDR3 is 14 residues. V lost 3 bases to trimming and J lost 4 bases; unmatched junction nucleotides: 5. Germline values: CDR1 SGHTS, CDR2 YDEGEE.

V usage is TRBV5-8 and J usage is TRBJ1-1; TRBD1 agrees at 8 bases. Sequencing input: peripheral blood. This TCR was sampled from a woman aged 55-69 years with COVID-19, enrolled during active disease. The CDR3 loop is CASSYDRGRTEAFF. The CDR3 nucleotides are TGTGCCAGCAGCTACGACAGGGGACGCACTGAAGCTTTCTTT.